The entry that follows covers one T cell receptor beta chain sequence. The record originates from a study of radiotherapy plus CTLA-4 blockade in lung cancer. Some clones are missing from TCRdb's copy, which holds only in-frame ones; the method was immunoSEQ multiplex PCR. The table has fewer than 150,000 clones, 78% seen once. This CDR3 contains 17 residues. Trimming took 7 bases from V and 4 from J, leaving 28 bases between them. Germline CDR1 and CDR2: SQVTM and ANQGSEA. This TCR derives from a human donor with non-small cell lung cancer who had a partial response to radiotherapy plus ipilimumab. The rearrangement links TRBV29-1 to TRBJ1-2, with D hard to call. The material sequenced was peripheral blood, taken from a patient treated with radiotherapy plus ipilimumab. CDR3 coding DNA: TGCAGCGCCTCGACCCCGCGGGCAGGTATCGCGGGCTATGGCTACACCTTC. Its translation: CSASTPRAGIAGYGYTF.